The clone carrying this T cell receptor (beta chain) was counted ten times or more. The record originates from a study of regulatory T cells in long-lasting Graves disease. The germline V and J ends were trimmed by 2 bases and 4 bases, with 11 bases remaining between them. The CDR3 runs to 14 residues. The germline V gene has CDR1 SGHDT and CDR2 YYEEEE. Time point defined: newly diagnosed GD, antithyroid drugs for less than 3 months. The TCR library was made from RNA extracted from PBMCs. CDR3-region Arm-PCR and iRepertoire HTBI primers produced the TCR beta libraries. TCRdb recomputed calls from the multiplex PCR reads with MiXCR, one row per CDR3 protein. The sample has 540,000 or so distinct CDR3 sequences; around an eighth are singletons. These same records also appear under a second study, on T cells in Graves' hyperthyroidism and ophthalmopathy.

V is TRBV5-6 and J is TRBJ2-3; D gene unclear. This clonotype originated in a young man with Graves disease. Sequencing was performed on peripheral blood mononuclear cells (PBMCs), taken at new diagnosis, from a patient treated with antithyroid drugs. The CDR3 coding sequence is TGTGCCAGCAGCTTTAGGAAGGGCCCAGATACGCAGTATTTT. Protein: CASSFRKGPDTQYF.